The entry below describes one TCR beta chain. Germline V gene lookup returns CDR1 SNHLY and CDR2 FYNNEI. The J segment lost 4 bases and the V segment lost 5 bases, leaving 4 bases of the junction unmatched. The CDR3 has 14 amino acids. Sequenced by immunoSEQ multiplex PCR; TCRdb stores in-frame clones only, minus some. This sample yields about 80,000 clones, of which 75% to 85% are seen a single time; roughly 10% belongs to the top ten. The sample belongs to a study of control samples from healthy donors and cancer patients. Sequencing was performed on PBMCs. V is TRBV2 and J is TRBJ2-7; 11 bases map to TRBD1. The source of this sequence is a man aged 55 to 69 with head and neck cancer. The CDR3 DNA sequence: TGTGCCAGCAGTCTAGGACAGGGGGCGTACGAGCAGTACTTC. Translating it yields CASSLGQGAYEQYF.